This T cell receptor (beta chain) originates from a study of early T cells in non-severe SARS-CoV-2 infection. Study-wide background: Sequencing used unsorted whole-blood bulk RNA, so chains lack pairing. Broader study findings: Reliance on VDJdb matching favored anti-spike CD8 responses; private and CD4 specificities were missed.

The V and J ends lost 3 bases and 7 bases, in that order; junction bases with no gene match: 11. Germline lookup yields CDR1 LGHDT and CDR2 YNNKEL (reference sequence). This CDR3 region has 16 residues. This clonotype was seen many times. Its target is unknown. cDNA molecules, individually, were tagged with unique molecular identifiers. Each CDR3 protein gets one entry after TCRdb re-called the 5' RACE reads with MiXCR. The sample lists about 87,000 distinct CDR3 sequences, 13% to 15% occurring once. The chain employs TRBV3-1 and TRBJ1-4, with 7 bases that match TRBD1. This receptor was taken from an adult who was a healthcare worker with PCR-confirmed SARS-CoV-2 infection or an uninfected control (not recorded which). Sequenced sample: whole blood. The CDR3 loop reads CASSHPRDSESEKLFF. CDR3 bases: TGTGCCAGCAGCCATCCAAGGGACAGCGAAAGTGAAAAACTGTTTTTT.